This T cell receptor beta chain appears in the sequencing data of a study of T cell responses to AZD1222 COVID-19 vaccine. Study observations and caveats: Spike-wide coverage was observed for vaccine-associated CD4 TCRs, with dominant responses at 160-218 and 743-854. Spike-specific TCR breadth and depth went up after people got two AZD1222 doses.

Second-dose intervals of approximately 4 or approximately 12 weeks were pooled. As concerns this clone: The antigen remains undetermined.

This table comes from immunoSEQ multiplex PCR, and its TCRdb copy is limited to in-frame clones, with some not included. The sample carries some 150,000 clones, approximately 87% recorded once. V lost 0 bases and J lost 2, with 16 bases in between. The CDR3 loop spans 18 amino acids. Germline values: CDR1 LGHNA, CDR2 YSLEER. This TCR came from an adult who received the AZD1222 COVID-19 vaccine. This rearrangement joins TRBV4-3 to TRBJ2-2, with unresolved D. The sequences come from peripheral blood, collected 28 days after the second AZD1222 dose. The CDR3 region has the DNA TGCGCCAGCAGCCAAGATACGCCCCACCCGATTAACACCGGGGAGCTGTTTTTT. Protein product: CASSQDTPHPINTGELFF.